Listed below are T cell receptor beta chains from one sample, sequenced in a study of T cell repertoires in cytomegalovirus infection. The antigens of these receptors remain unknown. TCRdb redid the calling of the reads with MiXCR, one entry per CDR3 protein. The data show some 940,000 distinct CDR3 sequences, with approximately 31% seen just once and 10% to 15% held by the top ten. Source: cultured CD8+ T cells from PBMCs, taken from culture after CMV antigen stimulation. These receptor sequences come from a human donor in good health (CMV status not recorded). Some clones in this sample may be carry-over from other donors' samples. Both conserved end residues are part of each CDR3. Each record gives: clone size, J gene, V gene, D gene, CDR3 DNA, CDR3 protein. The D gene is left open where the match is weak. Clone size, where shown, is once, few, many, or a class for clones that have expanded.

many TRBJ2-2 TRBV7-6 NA TGTGCCAGCAGCTTTTCGTTGGAAGGCAACTCTGCGAACACCGGGGAGCTGTTTTTT CASSFSLEGNSANTGELFF
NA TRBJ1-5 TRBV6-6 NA TGTGCCAGCAGTTACTCGAATTGGGGGATCCGACAGCCCCAGCATTTT CASSYSNWGIRQPQHF
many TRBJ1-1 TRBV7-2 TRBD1 TGTGCCAGCAGAAGGACAGGGGGCGCGAACACTGAAGCTTTCTTT CASRRTGGANTEAFF
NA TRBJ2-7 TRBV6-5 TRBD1 TGTGCCAGCAGTTACCCTAAACCGGGACAGGGGGCTTTCTACGAGCAGTACTTC CASSYPKPGQGAFYEQYF
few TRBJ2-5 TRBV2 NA TGTGCCACCCTGGACTTGGGCGAGACCCAGTACTTC CATLDLGETQYF
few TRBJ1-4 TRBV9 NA TGTGCCAGCAGCGATACCAATGAAAAACTGTTTTTT CASSDTNEKLFF
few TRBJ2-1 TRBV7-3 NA TGTGCCAGCAGCTTAAGGGCCACCTCGGGGCGGGGGCCTGCTGAGGAGCAGTTCTTC CASSLRATSGRGPAEEQFF
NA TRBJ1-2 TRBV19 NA TGTGCCAGTCGCGGCCAGGCGTACTATGGCTACACCTTC CASRGQAYYGYTF
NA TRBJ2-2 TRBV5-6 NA TGTGCCAGCAGCTTGGTCGGGGAGACCACCGGGGAGCTGTTTTTT CASSLVGETTGELFF
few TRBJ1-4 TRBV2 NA TGTGCCAGTTTCGGAGGGGAAAAACTGTTTTTT CASFGGEKLFF
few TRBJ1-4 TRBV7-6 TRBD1 TGTGCCAGCAGTGGGACAGGGAGAACCAGCGCGCAAGTAGAAAAACTGTTTTTT CASSGTGRTSAQVEKLFF
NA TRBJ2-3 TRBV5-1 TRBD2 TGCGCCAGCAGCTTGGCCGGAACTAGCGGGGGACCTCCAGATACGCAGTATTTT CASSLAGTSGGPPDTQYF
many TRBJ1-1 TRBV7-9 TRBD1 TGTGCCAGCAGCTATACGACAGGGCTTGCCAACATGAACACTGAAGCTTTCTTT CASSYTTGLANMNTEAFF
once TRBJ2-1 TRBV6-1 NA TGTGCCAGCACCCCCGAGGGACACCTGACGGATGAGCAGTTCTTC CASTPEGHLTDEQFF